The 16 T cell receptor beta chains given below trace back to one sample, sequenced in a study of long-term antiretroviral therapy in people with HIV. immunoSEQ v3.0 was run at survey level. Clones were read by immunoSEQ multiplex PCR, and TCRdb kept only the in-frame ones, dropping some. The sample holds approximately 21,000 clones, 75% to 90% seen once. Material: unsorted PBMCs, obtained around 5.9 years after starting antiretroviral therapy. Every receptor here comes from a young man with HIV.

J is TRBJ2-3 and V is TRBV5-1; 9 bases line up with TRBD2. Germline assignment: CDR1 SGHRS and CDR2 YFSETQ. Losses at the gene ends were 0 bases for V and 0 bases for J; bases not matched to a gene: 5. This CDR3 contains 17 residues. CDR3 sequence: CASSLDAGGPSTDTQYF. In DNA, the CDR3 is TGCGCCAGCAGCTTGGACGCGGGGGGGCCGAGCACAGATACGCAGTATTTT.

This chain uses TRBV18 with TRBJ2-1; D not certain. This CDR3 contains 12 residues. V was shortened by 3 bases and J by 5 bases, with 5 bases between the two germline ends. From germline, CDR1 is KGHSH and CDR2 LQKENI. CDR3 bases: TGTGCCAGCTCACCCCAGAACAATGAGCAGTTCTTC. Its protein product is CASSPQNNEQFF.

The chain recombines TRBV7-8 with TRBJ1-3; possibly TRBD1 for D (5 bases). This CDR3 comprises 16 residues. V lost 1 base, J lost 0 bases, and 10 bases lay in between. The germline gives CDR1 SGHVS, CDR2 FQNEAQ. The CDR3, as DNA: TGTGCCAGCAGCTTAGTTGGGGGACTCTCTGGAAACACCATATATTTT. It is translated as CASSLVGGLSGNTIYF.

This rearrangement joins TRBV6-6 to TRBJ1-1; maybe TRBD1 (6 bases). The V gene's germline CDR1 is MNHNY and CDR2 SVGAGI (reference sequence). V was shortened by 5 bases and J by 1 base, with 11 bases between the two germline ends. The CDR3 covers 14 residues. The CDR3 spells CASSAKQGNTEAFF. As DNA, the CDR3 is TGTGCCAGCAGTGCCAAACAGGGGAACACTGAAGCTTTCTTT.

The chain recombines TRBV28 with TRBJ2-5; no clear D gene. CDR3 length equals 13 residues. Trimming shortened V by 1 base and J by 7 bases, and 10 bases separated the two germline ends. From germline, CDR1 is MDHEN and CDR2 SYDVKM. The CDR3 protein is CASSLSGRGTQYF. CDR3 DNA: TGTGCCAGCAGTTTATCCGGCCGCGGGACCCAGTACTTC.

The J gene is TRBJ2-7, the V gene TRBV6-1, with unresolved D. V dropped 10 bases and J dropped 3 bases, with 10 bases sitting between them. This CDR3 is 11 amino acids long. From germline, CDR1 is MNHNS and CDR2 SASEGT. In DNA, the CDR3 is TGTGCCACGACAAAGGGCTACGAGCAGTACTTC. Its protein is CATTKGYEQYF.

The chain carries TRBV9 and TRBJ1-4; D perhaps matches TRBD1 (5 bases). The germline V gene has CDR1 SGDLS and CDR2 YYNGEE. Trimming left V 0 bases short and J 8 bases short, with 17 bases between. This CDR3 has 16 amino acids. CDR3: CASSVGSGGAREKLFF. The CDR3 DNA reads TGTGCCAGCAGCGTAGGTAGCGGCGGGGCGCGAGAAAAACTGTTTTTT.

This clone appeared once. The rearrangement joins TRBV19 to TRBJ1-4; 8 bases fit TRBD1. This CDR3 has 16 residues. V lost 7 bases, J lost 1 base, and 8 bases stayed unmatched. CDR1 and CDR2 (germline): LNHDA, SQIVND (reference sequence). CDR3 residues: CASTGQGAKTNEKLFF. In DNA form, the CDR3 reads TGTGCCAGTACCGGTCAGGGGGCAAAAACTAATGAAAAACTGTTTTTT.

The chain links TRBV4-3 to TRBJ2-1; D unresolved. Germline V CDR1 and CDR2: LGHNA, YSLEER. Trimming shortened V by 1 base and J by 7 bases, and 11 bases separated the two germline ends. The CDR3 is 14 residues long. The CDR3 sequence is CASSQGQGRNEQFF. In DNA, the CDR3 is TGCGCCAGCAGCCAAGGGCAAGGGCGAAATGAGCAGTTCTTC.

The CDR3 DNA sequence: TGTGCCAGCAGCGATTCCCGACAGGGCTCAGTGAATGAGCAGTTCTTC. Residues: CASSDSRQGSVNEQFF. The J gene is TRBJ2-1, the V gene TRBV13, with 7 bases fitting TRBD1. CDR1 and CDR2 (germline): PRHDT, FYEKMQ (reference sequence). The junction had 14 bases not matched to a gene; V was cut back by 5 bases and J by 7 bases. This CDR3 is 16 amino acids long.

The J gene is TRBJ2-7, the V gene TRBV30; D may be TRBD1 or TRBD2 (5 bases each). This CDR3 is built from 16 residues. In germline, CDR1 is GTSNPN, CDR2 SVGIG (reference sequence). Trimming removed 8 bases from V and 3 bases from J, with 26 bases in between. In DNA, the CDR3 is TGTGCCCACACATCACACACCAAGGGGACGGACTACGAGCAGTACTTC. It is translated as CAHTSHTKGTDYEQYF.

The chain combines TRBV27 with TRBJ2-7; possible D gene TRBD1, 5 bases. V was pared by 5 bases and J by 4 bases, with 15 bases between. Germline lookup yields CDR1 MNHEY and CDR2 SMNVEV (reference sequence). This CDR3 contains 14 residues. CDR3 DNA: TGTGCCAGCAGTCCCGGTTGGGGCGCATACGAGCAGTACTTC. Translation: CASSPGWGAYEQYF.

The rearrangement links TRBV30 to TRBJ1-2; the D is unclear. The CDR3 extends over 14 amino acids. Trimming took off 3 bases at V and 0 bases at J, with 11 bases between the two ends. Looked up from germline, CDR1 is GTSNPN and CDR2 is SVGIG (reference sequence). The CDR3 protein is CAWSMRTANYGYTF. Here the CDR3 DNA reads TGTGCCTGGAGCATGCGGACTGCTAACTATGGCTACACCTTC. The full variable domain, with the rest looked up from reference TRBV30 and TRBJ1-2, is SQTIHQWPATLVQPVGSPLSLECTVEGTSNPNLYWYRQAAGRGLQLLFYSVGIGQISSEVPQNLSASRPQDRQFILSSKKLLLSDSGFYLCAWSMRTANYGYTFGSGTRLTVV.

On this clone: At one boundary the junction diverges from the germline segment, which might be a read error. The J gene is TRBJ2-1, the V gene TRBV5-6; D tentatively fits TRBD1 or TRBD2 (5 bases each). The CDR3 consists of 11 residues. CDR1 and CDR2 (germline): SGHDT, YYEEEE. The DNA for the CDR3 is TGTGCCAGCAGCTCATACGGGACCTTTCTCTTC. Its translation is CASSSYGTFLF.

The chain is built from TRBV4-3 and TRBJ1-6, with TRBD1 matching 10 bases. CDR3 length equals 16 residues. CDR1 is LGHNA and CDR2 is YSLEER in the germline V gene. J lost 9 bases, V lost 0 bases, and 5 bases had no gene match. As DNA, the CDR3 is TGCGCCAGCAGCCAAGACTGGGGGACAGGGGTTTCACCCCTCCACTTT. It translates to CASSQDWGTGVSPLHF.

The chain has TRBV13 and TRBJ2-5; the match to TRBD2 covers 15 bases. This CDR3 has 18 residues. CDR1 and CDR2 (germline): PRHDT, FYEKMQ (reference sequence). Trimming took 3 bases from V and 5 from J; bases not matched to a gene: 10. CDR3 sequence (DNA): TGTGCCAGCAGCTTCGGGACTAGCGGGAGGCGTATAGGGGAGACCCAGTACTTC. As protein: CASSFGTSGRRIGETQYF. The full variable domain, in which reference TRBV13 and TRBJ2-5 provide the parts outside the CDR3, is AAGVIQSPRHLIKEKRETATLKCYPIPRHDTVYWYQQGPGQDPQFLISFYEKMQSDKGSIPDRFSAQQFSDYHSELNMSSLELGDSALYFCASSFGTSGRRIGETQYFGPGTRLLVL.